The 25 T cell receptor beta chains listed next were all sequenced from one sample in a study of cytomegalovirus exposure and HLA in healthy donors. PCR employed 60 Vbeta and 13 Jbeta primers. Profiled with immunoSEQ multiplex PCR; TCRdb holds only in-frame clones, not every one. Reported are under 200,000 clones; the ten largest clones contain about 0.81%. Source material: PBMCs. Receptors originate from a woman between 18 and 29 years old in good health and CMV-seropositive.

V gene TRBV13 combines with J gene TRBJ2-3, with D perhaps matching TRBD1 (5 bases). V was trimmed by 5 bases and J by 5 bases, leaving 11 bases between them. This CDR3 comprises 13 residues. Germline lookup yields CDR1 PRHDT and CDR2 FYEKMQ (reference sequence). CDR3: CASSPRQQDTQYF. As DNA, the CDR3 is TGTGCCAGCAGCCCCCGACAGCAAGATACGCAGTATTTT. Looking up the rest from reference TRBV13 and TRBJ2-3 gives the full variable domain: AAGVIQSPRHLIKEKRETATLKCYPIPRHDTVYWYQQGPGQDPQFLISFYEKMQSDKGSIPDRFSAQQFSDYHSELNMSSLELGDSALYFCASSPRQQDTQYFGPGTRLTVL.

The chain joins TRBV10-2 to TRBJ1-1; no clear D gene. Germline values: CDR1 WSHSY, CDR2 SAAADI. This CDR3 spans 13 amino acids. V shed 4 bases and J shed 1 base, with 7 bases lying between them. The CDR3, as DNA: TGCGCCAGCAGTGGTGGCGGGAACACTGAAGCTTTCTTT. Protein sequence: CASSGGGNTEAFF.

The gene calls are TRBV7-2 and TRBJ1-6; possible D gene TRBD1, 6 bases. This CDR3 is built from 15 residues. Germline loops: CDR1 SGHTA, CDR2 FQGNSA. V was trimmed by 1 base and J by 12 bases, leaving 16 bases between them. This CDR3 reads CASSLVWTAELPLHF. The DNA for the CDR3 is TGTGCCAGCAGCTTAGTCTGGACAGCAGAGCTACCCCTCCACTTT.

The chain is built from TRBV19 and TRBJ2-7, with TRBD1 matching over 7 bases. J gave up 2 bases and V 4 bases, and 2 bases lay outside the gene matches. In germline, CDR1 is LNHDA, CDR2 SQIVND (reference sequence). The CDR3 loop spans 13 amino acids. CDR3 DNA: TGTGCCAGTAGTACGGGACAGACCTACGAGCAGTACTTC. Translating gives CASSTGQTYEQYF.

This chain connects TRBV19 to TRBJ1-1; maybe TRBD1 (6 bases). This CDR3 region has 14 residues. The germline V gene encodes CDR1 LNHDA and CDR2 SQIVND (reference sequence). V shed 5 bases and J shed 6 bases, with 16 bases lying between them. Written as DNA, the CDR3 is TGTGCCAGTAGTTTACAGGGCCCTGGGGCTGAAGCTTTCTTT. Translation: CASSLQGPGAEAFF. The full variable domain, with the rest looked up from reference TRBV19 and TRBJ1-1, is DGGITQSPKYLFRKEGQNVTLSCEQNLNHDAMYWYRQDPGQGLRLIYYSQIVNDFQKGDIAEGYSVSREKKESFPLTVTSAQKNPTAFYLCASSLQGPGAEAFFGQGTRLTVV.

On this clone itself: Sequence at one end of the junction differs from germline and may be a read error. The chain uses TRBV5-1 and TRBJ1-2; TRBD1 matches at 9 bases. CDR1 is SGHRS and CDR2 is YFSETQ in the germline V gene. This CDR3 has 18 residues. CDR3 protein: CASSDLKGTGWTNYGYTF. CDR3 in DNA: TGCGCCAGCAGCGACTTAAAAGGGACAGGGTGGACTAATTATGGCTACACCTTC.

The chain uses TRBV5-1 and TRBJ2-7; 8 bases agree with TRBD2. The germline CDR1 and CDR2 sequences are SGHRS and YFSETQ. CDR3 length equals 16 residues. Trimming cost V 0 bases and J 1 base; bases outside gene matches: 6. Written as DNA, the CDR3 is TGCGCCAGCAGCTTGGCGCCGGGACTAGAGTCCTACGAGCAGTACTTC. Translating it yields CASSLAPGLESYEQYF. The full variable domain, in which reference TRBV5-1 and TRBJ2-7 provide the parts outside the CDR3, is KAGVTQTPRYLIKTRGQQVTLSCSPISGHRSVSWYQQTPGQGLQFLFEYFSETQRNKGNFPGRFSGRQFSNSRSEMNVSTLELGDSALYLCASSLAPGLESYEQYFGPGTRLTVT.

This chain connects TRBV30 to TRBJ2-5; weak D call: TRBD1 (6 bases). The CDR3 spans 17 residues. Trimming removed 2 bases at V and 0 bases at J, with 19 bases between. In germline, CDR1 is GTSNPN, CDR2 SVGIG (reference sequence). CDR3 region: CAWSPEQGSPYQETQYF. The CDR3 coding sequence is TGTGCCTGGAGTCCGGAACAGGGCAGCCCGTACCAAGAGACCCAGTACTTC.

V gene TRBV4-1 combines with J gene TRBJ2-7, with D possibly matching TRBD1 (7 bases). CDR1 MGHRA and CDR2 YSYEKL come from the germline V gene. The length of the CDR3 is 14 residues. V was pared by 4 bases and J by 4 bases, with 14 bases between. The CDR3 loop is CASSRARGEYEQYF. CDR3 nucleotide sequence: TGCGCCAGCAGCCGGGCCAGGGGGGAATACGAGCAGTACTTC.

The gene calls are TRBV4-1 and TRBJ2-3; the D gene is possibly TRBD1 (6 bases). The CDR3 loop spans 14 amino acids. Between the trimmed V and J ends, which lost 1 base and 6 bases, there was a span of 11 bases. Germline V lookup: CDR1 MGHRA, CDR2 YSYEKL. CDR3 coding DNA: TGCGCCAGCAGCCAAGTGCACAGGGTGGATACGCAGTATTTT. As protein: CASSQVHRVDTQYF.

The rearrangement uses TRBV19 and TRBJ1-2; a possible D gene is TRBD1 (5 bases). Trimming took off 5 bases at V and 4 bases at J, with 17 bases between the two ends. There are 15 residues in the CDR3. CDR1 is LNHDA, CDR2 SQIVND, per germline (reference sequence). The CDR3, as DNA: TGTGCCAGTAGTCTCCGCCCGACAGAGTTCTATGGCTACACCTTC. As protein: CASSLRPTEFYGYTF.

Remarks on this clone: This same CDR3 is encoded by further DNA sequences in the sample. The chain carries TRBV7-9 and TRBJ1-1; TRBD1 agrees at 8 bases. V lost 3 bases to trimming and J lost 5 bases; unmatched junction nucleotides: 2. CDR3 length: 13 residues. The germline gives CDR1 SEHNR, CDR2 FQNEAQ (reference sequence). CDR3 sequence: CASSLDRETEAFF. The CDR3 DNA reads TGTGCCAGCAGCTTGGACAGGGAAACTGAAGCTTTCTTT. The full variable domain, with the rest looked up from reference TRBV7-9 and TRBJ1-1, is DTGVSQNPRHKITKRGQNVTFRCDPISEHNRLYWYRQTLGQGPEFLTYFQNEAQLEKSRLLSDRFSAERPKGSFSTLEIQRTEQGDSAMYLCASSLDRETEAFFGQGTRLTVV.

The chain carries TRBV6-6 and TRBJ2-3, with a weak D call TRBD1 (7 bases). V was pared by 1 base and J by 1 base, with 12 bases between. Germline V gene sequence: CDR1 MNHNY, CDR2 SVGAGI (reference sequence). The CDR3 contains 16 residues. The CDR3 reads CASSYLGGGGTDTQYF. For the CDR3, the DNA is TGTGCCAGCAGTTACTTAGGGGGCGGGGGCACAGATACGCAGTATTTT.

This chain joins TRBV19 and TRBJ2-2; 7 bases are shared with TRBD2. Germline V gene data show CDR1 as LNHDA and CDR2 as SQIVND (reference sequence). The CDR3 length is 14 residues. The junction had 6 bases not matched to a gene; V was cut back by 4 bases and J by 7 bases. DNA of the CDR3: TGTGCCAGTAGTAGGGCTAGCGGTGGCGGGGAGCTGTTTTTT. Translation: CASSRASGGGELFF.

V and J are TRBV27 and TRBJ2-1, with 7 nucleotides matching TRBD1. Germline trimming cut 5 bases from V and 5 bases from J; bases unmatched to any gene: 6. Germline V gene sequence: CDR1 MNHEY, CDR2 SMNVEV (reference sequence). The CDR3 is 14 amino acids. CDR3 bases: TGTGCCAGCAGTATGAGGACAGGTAACAATGAGCAGTTCTTC. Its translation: CASSMRTGNNEQFF.

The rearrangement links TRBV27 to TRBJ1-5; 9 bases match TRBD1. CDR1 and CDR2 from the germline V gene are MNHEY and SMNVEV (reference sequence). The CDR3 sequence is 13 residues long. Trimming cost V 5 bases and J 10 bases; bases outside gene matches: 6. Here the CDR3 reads CASSRTGEIPQHF. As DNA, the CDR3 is TGTGCCAGCAGTAGGACAGGGGAGATCCCCCAGCATTTT.

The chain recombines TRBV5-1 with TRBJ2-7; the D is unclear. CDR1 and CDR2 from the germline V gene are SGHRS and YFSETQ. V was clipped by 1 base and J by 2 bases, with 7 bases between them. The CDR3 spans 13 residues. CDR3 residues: CASSLSPTYEQYF. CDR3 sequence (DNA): TGCGCCAGCAGCTTGAGCCCGACCTACGAGCAGTACTTC.

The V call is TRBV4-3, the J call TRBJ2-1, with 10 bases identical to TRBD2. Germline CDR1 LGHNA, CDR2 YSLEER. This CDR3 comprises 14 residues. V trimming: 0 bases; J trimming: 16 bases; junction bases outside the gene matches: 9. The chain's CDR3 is CASSQDRAGGPRFF. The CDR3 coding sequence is TGCGCCAGCAGCCAAGATAGAGCGGGGGGGCCACGTTTCTTC.

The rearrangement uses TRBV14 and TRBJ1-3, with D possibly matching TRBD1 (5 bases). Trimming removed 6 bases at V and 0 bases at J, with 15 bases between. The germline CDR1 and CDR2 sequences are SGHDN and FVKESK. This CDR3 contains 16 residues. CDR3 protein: CASSPWTQSSGNTIYF. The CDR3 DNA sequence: TGTGCCAGCAGTCCTTGGACACAATCCTCTGGAAACACCATATATTTT.

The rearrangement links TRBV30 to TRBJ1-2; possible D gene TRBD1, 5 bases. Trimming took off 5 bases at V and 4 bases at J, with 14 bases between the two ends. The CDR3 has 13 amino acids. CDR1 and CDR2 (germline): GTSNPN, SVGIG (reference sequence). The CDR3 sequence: CAWGPYRIYGYTF. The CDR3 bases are TGTGCCTGGGGGCCCTACAGGATCTATGGCTACACCTTC.

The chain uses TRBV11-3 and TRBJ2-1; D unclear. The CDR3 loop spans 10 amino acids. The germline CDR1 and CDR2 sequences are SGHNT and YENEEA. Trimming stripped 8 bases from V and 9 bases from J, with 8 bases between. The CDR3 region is CASQIREQFF. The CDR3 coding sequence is TGTGCCAGCCAGATACGTGAGCAGTTCTTC.

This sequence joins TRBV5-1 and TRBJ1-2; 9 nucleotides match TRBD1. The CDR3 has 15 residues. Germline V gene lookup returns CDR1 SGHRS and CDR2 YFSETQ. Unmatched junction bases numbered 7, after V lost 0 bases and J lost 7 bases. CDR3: CASSLGAGQGFGYTF. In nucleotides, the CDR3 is TGCGCCAGCAGCTTGGGGGCCGGACAGGGGTTTGGCTACACCTTC.

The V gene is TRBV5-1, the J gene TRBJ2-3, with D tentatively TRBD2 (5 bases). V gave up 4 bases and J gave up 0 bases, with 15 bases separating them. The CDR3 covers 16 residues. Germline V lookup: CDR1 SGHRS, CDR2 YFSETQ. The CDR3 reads CASSPGLLTSTDTQYF. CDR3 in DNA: TGCGCCAGCAGCCCAGGACTCTTGACTAGCACAGATACGCAGTATTTT.

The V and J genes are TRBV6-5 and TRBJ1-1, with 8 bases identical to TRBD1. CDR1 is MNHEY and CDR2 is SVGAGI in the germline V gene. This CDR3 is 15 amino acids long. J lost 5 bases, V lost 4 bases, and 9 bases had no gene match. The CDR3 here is CASSFSGGLTTEAFF. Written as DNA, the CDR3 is TGTGCCAGCAGTTTTTCAGGGGGCTTAACGACTGAAGCTTTCTTT.

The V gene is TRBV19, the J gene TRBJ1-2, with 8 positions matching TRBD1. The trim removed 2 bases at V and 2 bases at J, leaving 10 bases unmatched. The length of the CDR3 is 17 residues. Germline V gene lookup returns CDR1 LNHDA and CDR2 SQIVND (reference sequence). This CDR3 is CASSIPNRGWFNYGYTF. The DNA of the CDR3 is TGTGCCAGTAGTATACCGAACAGGGGGTGGTTCAACTATGGCTACACCTTC.